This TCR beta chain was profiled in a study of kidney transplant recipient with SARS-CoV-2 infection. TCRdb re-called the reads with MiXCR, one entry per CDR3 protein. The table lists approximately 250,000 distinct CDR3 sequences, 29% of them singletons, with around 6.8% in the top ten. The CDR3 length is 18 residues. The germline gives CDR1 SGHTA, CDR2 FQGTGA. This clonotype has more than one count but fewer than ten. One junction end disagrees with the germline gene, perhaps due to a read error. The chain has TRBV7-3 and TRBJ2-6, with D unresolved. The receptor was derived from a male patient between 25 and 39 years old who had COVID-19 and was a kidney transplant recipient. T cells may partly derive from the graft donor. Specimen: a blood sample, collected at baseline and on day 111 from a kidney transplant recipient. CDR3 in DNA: TGTGCCAGCAGCACTATTACAGACGCTTACAAAGTCGGGCAACGTCCTGACTTC. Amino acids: CASSTITDAYKVGQRPDF.